The sample holds many counts of the clone carrying this T cell receptor (beta chain). Its antigen is unknown. This sample stems from a study of identical twins. Overall study results and limits: Donors were not followed over many years; analysis was cross-sectional. Models, which agreed with sharing between unrelated individuals, nonetheless underestimated the out-of-frame TCR alpha sharing seen in monozygotic twins.

The cDNA had a unique molecular identifier and a template-switch universal primer site. One entry per CDR3 protein, called by TCRdb with MiXCR from the 5' RACE reads. The repertoire consists of hundreds of thousands of distinct CDR3 sequences, with 12% occurring once and the leading ten covering 7.2%. Trimming left V 0 bases short and J 8 bases short, with 3 bases between. CDR3 size: 11 residues. Germline-derived CDR1 and CDR2 are SGDLS and YYNGEE. These data also featured in a second study, about yellow fever vaccine responses in identical twins.

J is TRBJ2-1 and V is TRBV9; D not certain. The sequencing sample was made of CD8+ T cells sorted from blood. The clonotype comes from a woman under 30 in good health. The CDR3 is CASSVADEQFF. The CDR3 DNA follows: TGTGCCAGCAGCGTAGCTGATGAGCAGTTCTTC. The entire variable domain, with the rest obtained from reference TRBV9 and TRBJ2-1, is as follows: DSGVTQTPKHLITATGQRVTLRCSPRSGDLSVYWYQQSLDQGLQFLIQYYNGEERAKGNILERFSAQQFPDLHSELNLSSLELGDSALYFCASSVADEQFFGPGTRLTVL.